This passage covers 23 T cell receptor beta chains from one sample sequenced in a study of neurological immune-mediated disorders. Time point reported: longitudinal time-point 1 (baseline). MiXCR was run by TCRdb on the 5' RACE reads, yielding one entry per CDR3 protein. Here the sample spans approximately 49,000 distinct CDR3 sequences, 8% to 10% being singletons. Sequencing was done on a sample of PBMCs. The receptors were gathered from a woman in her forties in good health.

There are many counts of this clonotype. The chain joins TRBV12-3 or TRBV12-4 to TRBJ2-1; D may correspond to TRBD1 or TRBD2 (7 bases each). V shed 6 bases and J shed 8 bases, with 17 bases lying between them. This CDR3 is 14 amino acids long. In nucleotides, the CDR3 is TGTGCCAGCAGCGAGCAGGGGGGGCTAGATGAGCAGTTCTTC. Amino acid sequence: CASSEQGGLDEQFF.

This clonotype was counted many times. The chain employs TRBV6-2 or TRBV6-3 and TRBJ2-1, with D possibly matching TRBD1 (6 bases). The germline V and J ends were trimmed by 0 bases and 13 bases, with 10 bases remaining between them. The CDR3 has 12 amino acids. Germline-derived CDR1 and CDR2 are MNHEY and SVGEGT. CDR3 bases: TGTGCCAGCAGTTACTCCAGGGGCTATCAGTTCTTC. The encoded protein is CASSYSRGYQFF.

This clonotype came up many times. The CDR3 nucleotides are TGTGCCAGCCGCGAAACTAATGAAAAACTGTTTTTT. Residues: CASRETNEKLFF. The V call is TRBV6-2 or TRBV6-3, the J call TRBJ1-4, with D unresolved. This CDR3 has 12 amino acids. Trimming removed 8 bases from V and 1 base from J, with 5 bases in between. The germline V gene has CDR1 MNHEY and CDR2 SVGEGT.

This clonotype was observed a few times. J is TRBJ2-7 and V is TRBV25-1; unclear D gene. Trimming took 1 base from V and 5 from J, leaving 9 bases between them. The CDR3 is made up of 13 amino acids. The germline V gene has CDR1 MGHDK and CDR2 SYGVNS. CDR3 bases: TGTGCCAGCAGTGAATGGGCGTCAGACGAGCAGTACTTC. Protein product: CASSEWASDEQYF.

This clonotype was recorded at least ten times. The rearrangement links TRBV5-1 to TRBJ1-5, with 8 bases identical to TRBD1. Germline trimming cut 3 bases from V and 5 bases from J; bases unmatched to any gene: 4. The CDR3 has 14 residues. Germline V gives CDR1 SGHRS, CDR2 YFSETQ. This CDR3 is CASSSGQGDQPQHF. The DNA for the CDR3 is TGCGCCAGCAGCTCTGGACAGGGCGATCAGCCCCAGCATTTT.

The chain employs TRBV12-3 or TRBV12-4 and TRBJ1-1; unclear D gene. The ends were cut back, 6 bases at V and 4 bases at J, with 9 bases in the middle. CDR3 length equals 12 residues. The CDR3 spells CASRREATEAFF. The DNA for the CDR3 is TGTGCCAGCAGACGGGAGGCCACTGAAGCTTTCTTT.

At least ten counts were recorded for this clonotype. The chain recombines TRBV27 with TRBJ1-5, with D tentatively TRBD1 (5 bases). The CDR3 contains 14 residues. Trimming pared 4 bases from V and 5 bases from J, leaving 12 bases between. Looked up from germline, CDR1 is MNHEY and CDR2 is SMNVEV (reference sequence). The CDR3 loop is CASSSWGSDQPQHF. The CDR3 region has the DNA TGTGCCAGCAGTTCGTGGGGGTCTGATCAGCCCCAGCATTTT.

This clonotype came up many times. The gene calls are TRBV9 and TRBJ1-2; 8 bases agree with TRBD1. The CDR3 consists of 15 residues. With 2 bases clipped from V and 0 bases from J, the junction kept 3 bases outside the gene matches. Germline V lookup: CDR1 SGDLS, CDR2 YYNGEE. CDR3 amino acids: CASSVGTGPNYGYTF. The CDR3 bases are TGTGCCAGCAGCGTGGGGACAGGACCTAACTATGGCTACACCTTC. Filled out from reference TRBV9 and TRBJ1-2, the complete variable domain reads DSGVTQTPKHLITATGQRVTLRCSPRSGDLSVYWYQQSLDQGLQFLIQYYNGEERAKGNILERFSAQQFPDLHSELNLSSLELGDSALYFCASSVGTGPNYGYTFGSGTRLTVV.

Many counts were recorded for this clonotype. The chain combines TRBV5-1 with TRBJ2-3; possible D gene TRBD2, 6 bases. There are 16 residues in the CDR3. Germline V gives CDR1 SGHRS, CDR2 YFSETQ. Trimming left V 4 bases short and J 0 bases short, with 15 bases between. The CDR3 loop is CASSPGLQTSTDTQYF. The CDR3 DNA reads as TGCGCCAGCAGCCCGGGACTGCAAACTAGCACAGATACGCAGTATTTT.

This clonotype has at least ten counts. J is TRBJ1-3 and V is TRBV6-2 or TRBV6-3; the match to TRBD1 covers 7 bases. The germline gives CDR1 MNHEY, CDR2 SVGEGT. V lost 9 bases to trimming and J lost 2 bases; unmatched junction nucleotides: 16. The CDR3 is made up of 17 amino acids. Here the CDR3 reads CARDISYRGYAGNTIYF. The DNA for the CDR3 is TGTGCCAGAGATATTTCTTACAGGGGCTATGCTGGAAACACCATATATTTT.

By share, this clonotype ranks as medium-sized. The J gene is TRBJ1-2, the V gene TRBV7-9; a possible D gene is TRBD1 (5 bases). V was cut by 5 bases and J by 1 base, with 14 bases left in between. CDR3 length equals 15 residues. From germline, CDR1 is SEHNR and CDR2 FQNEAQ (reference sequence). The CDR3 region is CASSRSTEINYGYTF. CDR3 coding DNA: TGTGCCAGCAGCCGCTCGACAGAAATTAACTATGGCTACACCTTC.

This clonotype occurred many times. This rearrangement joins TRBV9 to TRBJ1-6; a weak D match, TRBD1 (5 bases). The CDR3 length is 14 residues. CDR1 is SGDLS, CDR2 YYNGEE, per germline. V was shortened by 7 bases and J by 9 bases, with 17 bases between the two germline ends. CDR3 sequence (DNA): TGTGCCAGCGGACGACCAGGGACGAGTTCACCCCTCCACTTT. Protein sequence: CASGRPGTSSPLHF.

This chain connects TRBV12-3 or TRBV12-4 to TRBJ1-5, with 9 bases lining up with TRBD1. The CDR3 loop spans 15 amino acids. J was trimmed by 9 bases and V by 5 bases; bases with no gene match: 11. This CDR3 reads CASSILTGGQGPQHF. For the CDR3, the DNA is TGTGCCAGCAGTATCCTAACAGGGGGCCAGGGGCCCCAGCATTTT.

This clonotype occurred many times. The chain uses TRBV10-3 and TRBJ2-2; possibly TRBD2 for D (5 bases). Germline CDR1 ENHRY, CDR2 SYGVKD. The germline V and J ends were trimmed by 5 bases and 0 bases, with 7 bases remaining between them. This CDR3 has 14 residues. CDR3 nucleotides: TGTGCCATCAGTCCAGCGGCGAACACCGGGGAGCTGTTTTTT. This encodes CAISPAANTGELFF.

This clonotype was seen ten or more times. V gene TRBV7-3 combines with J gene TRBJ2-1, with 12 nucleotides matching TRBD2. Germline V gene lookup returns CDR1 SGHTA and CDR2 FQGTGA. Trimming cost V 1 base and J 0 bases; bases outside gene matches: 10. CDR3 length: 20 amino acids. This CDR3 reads CASSLIASGRGGDSYNEQFF. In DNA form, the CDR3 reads TGTGCCAGCAGCTTAATTGCTAGCGGGAGGGGGGGGGACTCCTACAATGAGCAGTTCTTC.

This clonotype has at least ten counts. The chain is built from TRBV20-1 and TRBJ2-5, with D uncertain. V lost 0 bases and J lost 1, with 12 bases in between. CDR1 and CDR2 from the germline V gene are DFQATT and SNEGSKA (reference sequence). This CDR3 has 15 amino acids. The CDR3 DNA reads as TGCAGTGCTAGAGATTTAAGGCAGGCCCAAGAGACCCAGTACTTC. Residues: CSARDLRQAQETQYF.

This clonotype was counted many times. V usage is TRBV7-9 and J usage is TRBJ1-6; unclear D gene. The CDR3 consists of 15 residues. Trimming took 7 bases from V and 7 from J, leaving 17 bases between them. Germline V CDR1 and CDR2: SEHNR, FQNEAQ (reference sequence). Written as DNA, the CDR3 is TGTGCCAGCACCCCACCCGAAGGGATCAATTCACCCCTCCACTTT. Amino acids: CASTPPEGINSPLHF.

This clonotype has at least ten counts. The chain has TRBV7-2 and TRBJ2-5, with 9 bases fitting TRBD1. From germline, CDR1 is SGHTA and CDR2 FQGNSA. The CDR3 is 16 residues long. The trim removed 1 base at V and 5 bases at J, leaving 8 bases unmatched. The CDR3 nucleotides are TGTGCCAGCAGCTTAGAGGCCGGGACAGGGTGGGAGACCCAGTACTTC. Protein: CASSLEAGTGWETQYF.

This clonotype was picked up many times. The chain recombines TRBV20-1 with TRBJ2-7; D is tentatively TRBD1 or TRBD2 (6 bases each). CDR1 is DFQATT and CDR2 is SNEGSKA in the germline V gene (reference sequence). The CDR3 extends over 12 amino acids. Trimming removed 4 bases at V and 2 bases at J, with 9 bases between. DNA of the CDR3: TGCAGTGCTAACCGGGGGCCCTACGAGCAGTACTTC. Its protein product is CSANRGPYEQYF.

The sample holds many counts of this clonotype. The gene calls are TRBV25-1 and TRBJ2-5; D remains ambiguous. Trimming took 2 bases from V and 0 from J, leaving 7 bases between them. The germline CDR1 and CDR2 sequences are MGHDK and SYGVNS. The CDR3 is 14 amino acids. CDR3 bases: TGTGCCAGCAGTGAACGACGGAACCAAGAGACCCAGTACTTC. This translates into CASSERRNQETQYF.

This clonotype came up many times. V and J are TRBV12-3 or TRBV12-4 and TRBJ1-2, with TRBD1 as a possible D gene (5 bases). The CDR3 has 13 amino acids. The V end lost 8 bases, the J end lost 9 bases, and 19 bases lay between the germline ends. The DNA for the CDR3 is TGTGCCAGCGGAGCAGGGACCTTTCAGAGCTACACCTTC. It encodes CASGAGTFQSYTF.

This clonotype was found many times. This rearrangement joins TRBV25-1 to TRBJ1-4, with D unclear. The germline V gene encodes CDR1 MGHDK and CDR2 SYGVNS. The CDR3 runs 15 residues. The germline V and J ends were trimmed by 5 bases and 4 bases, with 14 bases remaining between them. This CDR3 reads CASSPRGLVNEKLFF. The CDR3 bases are TGTGCCAGCAGTCCTCGAGGGCTCGTTAATGAAAAACTGTTTTTT.

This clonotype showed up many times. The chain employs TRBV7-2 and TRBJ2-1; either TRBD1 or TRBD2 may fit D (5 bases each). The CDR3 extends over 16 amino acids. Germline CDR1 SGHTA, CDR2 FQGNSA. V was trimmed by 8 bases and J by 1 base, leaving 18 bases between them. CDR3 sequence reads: CASRTSGTESYNEQFF. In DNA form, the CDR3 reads TGTGCCAGCCGCACCTCCGGGACGGAATCCTACAATGAGCAGTTCTTC.